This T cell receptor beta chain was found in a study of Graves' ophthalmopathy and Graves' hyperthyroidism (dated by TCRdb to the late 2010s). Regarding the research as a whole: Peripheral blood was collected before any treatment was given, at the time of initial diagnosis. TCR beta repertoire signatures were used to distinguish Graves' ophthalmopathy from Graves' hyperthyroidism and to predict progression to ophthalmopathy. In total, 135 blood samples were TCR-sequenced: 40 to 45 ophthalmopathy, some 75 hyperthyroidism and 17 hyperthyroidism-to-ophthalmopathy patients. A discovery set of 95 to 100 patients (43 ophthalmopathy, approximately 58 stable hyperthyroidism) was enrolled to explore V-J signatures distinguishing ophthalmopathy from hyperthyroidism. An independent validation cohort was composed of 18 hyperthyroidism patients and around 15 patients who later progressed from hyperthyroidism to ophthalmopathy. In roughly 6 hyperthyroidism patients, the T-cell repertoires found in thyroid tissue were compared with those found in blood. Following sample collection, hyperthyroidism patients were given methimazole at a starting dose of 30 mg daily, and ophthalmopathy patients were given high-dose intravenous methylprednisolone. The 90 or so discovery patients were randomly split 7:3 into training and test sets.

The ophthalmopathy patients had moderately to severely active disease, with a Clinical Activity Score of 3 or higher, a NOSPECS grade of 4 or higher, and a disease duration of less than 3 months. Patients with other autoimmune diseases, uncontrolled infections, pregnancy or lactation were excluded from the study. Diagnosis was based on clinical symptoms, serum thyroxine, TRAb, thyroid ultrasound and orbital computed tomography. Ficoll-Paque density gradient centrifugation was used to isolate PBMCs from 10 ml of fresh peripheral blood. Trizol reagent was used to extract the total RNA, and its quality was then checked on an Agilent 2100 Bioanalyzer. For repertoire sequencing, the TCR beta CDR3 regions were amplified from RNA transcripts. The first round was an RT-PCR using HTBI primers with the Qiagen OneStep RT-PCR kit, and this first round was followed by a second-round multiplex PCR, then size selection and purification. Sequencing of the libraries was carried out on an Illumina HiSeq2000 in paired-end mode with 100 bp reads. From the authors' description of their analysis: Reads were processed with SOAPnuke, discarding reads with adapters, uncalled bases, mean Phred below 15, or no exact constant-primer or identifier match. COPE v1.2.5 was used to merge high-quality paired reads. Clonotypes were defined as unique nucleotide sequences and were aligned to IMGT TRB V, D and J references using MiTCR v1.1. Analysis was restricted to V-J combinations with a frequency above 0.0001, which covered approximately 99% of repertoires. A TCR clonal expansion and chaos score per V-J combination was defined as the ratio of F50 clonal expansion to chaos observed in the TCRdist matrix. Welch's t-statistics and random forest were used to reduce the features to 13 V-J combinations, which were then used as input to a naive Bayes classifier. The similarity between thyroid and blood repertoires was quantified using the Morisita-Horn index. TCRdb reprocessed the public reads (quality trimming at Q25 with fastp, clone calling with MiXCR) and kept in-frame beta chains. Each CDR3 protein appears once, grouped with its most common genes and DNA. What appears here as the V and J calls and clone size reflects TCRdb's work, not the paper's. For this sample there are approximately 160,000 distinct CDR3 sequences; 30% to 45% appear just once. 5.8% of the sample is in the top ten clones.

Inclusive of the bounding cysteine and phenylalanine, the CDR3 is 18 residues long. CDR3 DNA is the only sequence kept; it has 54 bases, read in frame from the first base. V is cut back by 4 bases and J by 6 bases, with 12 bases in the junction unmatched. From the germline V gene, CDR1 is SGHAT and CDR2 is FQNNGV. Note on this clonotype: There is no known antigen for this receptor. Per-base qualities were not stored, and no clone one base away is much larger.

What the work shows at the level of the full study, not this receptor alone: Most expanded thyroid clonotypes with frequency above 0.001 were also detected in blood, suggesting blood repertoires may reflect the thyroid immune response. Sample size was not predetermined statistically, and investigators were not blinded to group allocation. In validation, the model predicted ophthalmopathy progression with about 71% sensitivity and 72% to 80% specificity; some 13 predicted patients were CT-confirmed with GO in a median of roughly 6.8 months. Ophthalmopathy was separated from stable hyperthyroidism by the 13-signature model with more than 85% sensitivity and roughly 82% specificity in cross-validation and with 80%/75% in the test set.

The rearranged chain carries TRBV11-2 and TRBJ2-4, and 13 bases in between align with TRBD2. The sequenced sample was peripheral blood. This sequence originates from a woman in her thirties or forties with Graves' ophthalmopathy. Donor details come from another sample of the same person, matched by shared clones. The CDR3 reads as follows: CASSSSRLAGGGGNIQYF. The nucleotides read TGTGCCAGCAGCTCCTCAAGACTAGCGGGGGGCGGAGGAAACATTCAGTACTTC. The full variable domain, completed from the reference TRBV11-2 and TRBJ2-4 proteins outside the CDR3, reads EAGVAQSPRYKIIEKRQSVAFWCNPISGHATLYWYQQILGQGPKLLIQFQNNGVVDDSQLPKDRFSAERLKGVDSTLKIQPAKLEDSAVYLCASSSSRLAGGGGNIQYFGAGTRLSVL.